Presented here are 31 T cell receptor beta chains from one specimen sequenced in a study of PD-1 blockade in classical Hodgkin lymphoma. Exposure to brentuximab vedotin varied, and each patient had relapsed following autologous stem cell transplantation. The data were produced by immunoSEQ multiplex PCR, yet TCRdb's version contains in-frame clones alone and is incomplete. This repertoire shows approximately 10,000 clones, roughly 84% found once; its top ten account for more than 25%. This sample comprised peripheral blood mononuclear cells (PBMCs), obtained at baseline. The receptors here all came from a human donor with classical Hodgkin lymphoma.

The chain joins TRBV10-3 to TRBJ1-1; no reliable D call. V lost 11 bases to trimming and J lost 6 bases, with 19 bases between them. Germline loops: CDR1 ENHRY, CDR2 SYGVKD. CDR3 size: 13 residues. The CDR3 DNA reads TGTGCCGTAACCACTGGTCGGTCAGCTGAAGCTTTCTTT. This gives the protein CAVTTGRSAEAFF.

The chain joins TRBV18 to TRBJ1-2; 7 bases align to TRBD1. The J segment lost 6 bases and the V segment lost 3 bases, leaving 4 bases of the junction unmatched. The V gene's germline CDR1 is KGHSH and CDR2 LQKENI. The CDR3 length is 13 residues. The CDR3 DNA sequence: TGTGCCAGCTCACCGAACAGGGGCGATGGCTACACCTTC. This translates into CASSPNRGDGYTF.

The chain has TRBV30 and TRBJ2-4, with 11 bases that match TRBD2. V lost 0 bases and J lost 6; bases outside the gene matches: 4. The CDR3 has 15 residues. Germline CDR1 is GTSNPN and CDR2 is SVGIG (reference sequence). In DNA, the CDR3 is TGTGCCTGGAGTGTAGTAGGGACTAGCGGAAACATTCAGTACTTC. Its translation: CAWSVVGTSGNIQYF.

The chain recombines TRBV7-3 with TRBJ2-1; TRBD2 matches at 11 bases. From germline, CDR1 is SGHTA and CDR2 FQGTGA. Trimming at V came to 5 bases and at J to 8 bases, leaving 8 bases not matched to a gene. The CDR3 is 15 residues long. The CDR3 DNA is TGTGCCAGCAGCCTTACTAGCGGGAGTATCTATGAGCAGTTCTTC. It yields the protein CASSLTSGSIYEQFF.

The chain couples TRBV4-1 to TRBJ1-1; TRBD1 aligns across 7 bases. Germline V gene data show CDR1 as MGHRA and CDR2 as YSYEKL. This CDR3 comprises 15 residues. V was clipped by 4 bases and J by 3 bases; unmatched bases: 8. CDR3 loop: CASSLTGSQDTEAFF. CDR3 coding DNA: TGCGCCAGCAGCCTGACAGGGTCCCAGGACACTGAAGCTTTCTTT.

V usage is TRBV27 and J usage is TRBJ2-7; D is perhaps TRBD1 (6 bases). This CDR3 spans 13 amino acids. CDR1 and CDR2 from the germline V gene are MNHEY and SMNVEV (reference sequence). Trimming took 0 bases from V and 6 from J, leaving 9 bases between them. This chain's CDR3 is CASSLSGGLEQYF. The CDR3 nucleotides are TGTGCCAGCAGTTTATCTGGGGGCCTCGAGCAGTACTTC.

The count of this clone is one. The chain couples TRBV5-4 to TRBJ2-2; D ambiguous. The CDR3 length is 17 residues. V was clipped by 4 bases and J by 0 bases, with 16 bases between them. Per germline, CDR1 SGHNT and CDR2 YYREEE (reference sequence). DNA of the CDR3: TGTGCCAGCAGCCTGGGCTCGGGCGGAACGAACACCGGGGAGCTGTTTTTT. Translation: CASSLGSGGTNTGELFF.

V gene TRBV9 combines with J gene TRBJ2-2, with 10 bases identical to TRBD2. Trimming at V came to 2 bases and at J to 2 bases, leaving 6 bases not matched to a gene. Looked up from germline, CDR1 is SGDLS and CDR2 is YYNGEE. The length of the CDR3 is 17 residues. This chain's CDR3 is CASSVNLAGVNTGELFF. CDR3 DNA sequence: TGTGCCAGCAGCGTTAATCTAGCGGGAGTCAACACCGGGGAGCTGTTTTTT.

The rearrangement links TRBV2 to TRBJ1-3; unclear D gene. CDR3 length equals 16 residues. The V gene lost 4 bases and the J gene lost 1 base, with 14 bases spanning the gap. Looked up from germline, CDR1 is SNHLY and CDR2 is FYNNEI. CDR3 DNA sequence: TGTGCCAGCAGTGCCCTTCAGAGGGTATCTGGAAACACCATATATTTT. Its protein is CASSALQRVSGNTIYF.

This clone showed up just once. The V call is TRBV7-2, the J call TRBJ2-4; D is undetermined. Trimming shortened V by 3 bases and J by 6 bases, and 12 bases separated the two germline ends. This CDR3 contains 14 residues. Germline CDR1 and CDR2: SGHTA and FQGNSA. In DNA, the CDR3 is TGTGCCAGCAGCTTGAAATTCTCGAGAAACATTCAGTACTTC. It codes for CASSLKFSRNIQYF.

V usage is TRBV9 and J usage is TRBJ1-2; perhaps TRBD1 as D (5 bases). CDR1 is SGDLS and CDR2 is YYNGEE in the germline V gene. Trimming pared 0 bases from V and 8 bases from J, leaving 20 bases between. The CDR3 totals 16 residues. The CDR3 bases are TGTGCCAGCAGCGTAGAACCGTGGACAACGGAGGCCGGCTACACCTTC. Protein: CASSVEPWTTEAGYTF.

This chain links TRBV5-4 with TRBJ2-1, with 8 nucleotides matching TRBD2. Germline V gene lookup returns CDR1 SGHNT and CDR2 YYREEE (reference sequence). The CDR3 extends over 16 amino acids. V dropped 6 bases and J dropped 7; count of bases not matched to a gene: 15. CDR3 region: CASIAYGGGLSNEQFF. Here the CDR3 DNA reads TGTGCCAGCATAGCTTACGGCGGGGGGCTTTCGAATGAGCAGTTCTTC. Together with reference TRBV5-4 and TRBJ2-1, the CDR3 gives the full variable domain: ETGVTQSPTHLIKTRGQQVTLRCSSQSGHNTVSWYQQALGQGPQFIFQYYREEENGRGNFPPRFSGLQFPNYSSELNVNALELDDSALYLCASIAYGGGLSNEQFFGPGTRLTVL.

J is TRBJ2-3 and V is TRBV5-4, with D perhaps being TRBD1 or TRBD2 (5 bases each). Trimming took 4 bases from V and 6 from J, leaving 18 bases between them. There are 15 residues in the CDR3. CDR1 and CDR2 from the germline V gene are SGHNT and YYREEE (reference sequence). CDR3 sequence: CASSTSGTRSDTQYF. The CDR3 DNA sequence: TGTGCCAGCAGCACCTCCGGGACCCGCTCTGATACGCAGTATTTT.

The genes are TRBV5-1 and TRBJ2-7, with D tentatively TRBD2 (6 bases). CDR1 SGHRS and CDR2 YFSETQ come from the germline V gene. The V end lost 0 bases, the J end lost 0 bases, and 19 bases lay between the germline ends. This CDR3 contains 18 residues. As DNA, the CDR3 is TGCGCCAGCAGCTTGGCCAAGGGTGCGGGACCCCACTCCTACGAGCAGTACTTC. Its protein is CASSLAKGAGPHSYEQYF. Filled out from reference TRBV5-1 and TRBJ2-7, the complete variable domain reads KAGVTQTPRYLIKTRGQQVTLSCSPISGHRSVSWYQQTPGQGLQFLFEYFSETQRNKGNFPGRFSGRQFSNSRSEMNVSTLELGDSALYLCASSLAKGAGPHSYEQYFGPGTRLTVT.

The chain has TRBV7-3 and TRBJ2-3; TRBD1 is a possible D gene (5 bases). CDR3 length: 13 residues. The germline gives CDR1 SGHTA, CDR2 FQGTGA. Trimming left V 5 bases short and J 4 bases short, with 10 bases between. The CDR3 DNA sequence: TGTGCCAGCAGCCCAATGACAGCAGATACGCAGTATTTT. As protein: CASSPMTADTQYF. Full variable domain (rest looked up from reference TRBV7-3 and TRBJ2-3): GAGVSQTPSNKVTEKGKYVELRCDPISGHTALYWYRQSLGQGPEFLIYFQGTGAADDSGLPNDRFFAVRPEGSVSTLKIQRTERGDSAVYLCASSPMTADTQYFGPGTRLTVL.

This clone was seen a single time. The chain has TRBV30 and TRBJ2-5; D is undetermined. This CDR3 has 11 amino acids. CDR1 is GTSNPN, CDR2 SVGIG, per germline (reference sequence). V was clipped by 3 bases and J by 10 bases, with 12 bases between them. The CDR3 here is CAWSGNGDQYF. The CDR3 DNA is TGTGCCTGGAGCGGTAATGGGGACCAGTACTTC.

By share, this clone counts as large. The rearrangement joins TRBV9 to TRBJ1-4, with D possibly being TRBD1 (5 bases). The CDR3 loop spans 15 amino acids. The V end lost 0 bases, the J end lost 8 bases, and 14 bases lay between the germline ends. Germline CDR1 SGDLS, CDR2 YYNGEE. The CDR3 nucleotides are TGTGCCAGCAGCGTAGTGGGGACTGAGGGCGAAAAACTGTTTTTT. Its protein is CASSVVGTEGEKLFF.

This clone occurred once. The genes are TRBV18 and TRBJ2-3; D remains ambiguous. Germline assignment: CDR1 KGHSH and CDR2 LQKENI. The CDR3 is 12 amino acids. Trimming removed 2 bases from V and 5 bases from J, with 5 bases in between. The CDR3 region is CASSPELDTQYF. The CDR3 DNA reads TGTGCCAGCTCACCAGAGCTAGATACGCAGTATTTT.

V and J are TRBV11-1 and TRBJ2-7; possibly TRBD1 or TRBD2 for D (6 bases each). The CDR3 extends over 15 amino acids. Germline V gene sequence: CDR1 SGHAT, CDR2 FQDESV (reference sequence). With 5 bases removed from V and 0 bases from J, the gap between germline ends came to 14 bases. The CDR3 nucleotides read TGTGCCAGCAGCCCGGGGGCGGGTGACTCCTACGAGCAGTACTTC. Translation: CASSPGAGDSYEQYF.

A single count supports this clone. The rearrangement uses TRBV19 and TRBJ2-4; the match to TRBD2 covers 8 bases. V lost 2 bases, J lost 0 bases, and 6 bases stayed unmatched. In germline, CDR1 is LNHDA, CDR2 SQIVND (reference sequence). This CDR3 comprises 17 residues. Here the CDR3 reads CASSILAGRLAKNIQYF. The CDR3 DNA follows: TGTGCCAGTAGTATACTAGCGGGTAGACTAGCCAAAAACATTCAGTACTTC.

V usage is TRBV19 and J usage is TRBJ1-2, with 9 bases lining up with TRBD1. With V trimmed by 5 bases and J by 4 bases, 8 bases remained unmatched. The CDR3 extends over 15 amino acids. From germline, CDR1 is LNHDA and CDR2 SQIVND (reference sequence). The CDR3 is CASSGRTGDSYGYTF. The CDR3, as DNA: TGTGCCAGTAGTGGACGGACAGGGGATAGCTATGGCTACACCTTC.

In DNA form, the CDR3 reads TGCAGCGTTATACTAGCGGAAAGCACAGATACGCAGTATTTT. It translates to CSVILAESTDTQYF. The rearrangement joins TRBV29-1 to TRBJ2-3, with 8 bases matching TRBD2. V lost 5 bases, J lost 0 bases, and 4 bases stayed unmatched. Germline V gene sequence: CDR1 SQVTM, CDR2 ANQGSEA. This CDR3 contains 14 residues.

The chain joins TRBV19 to TRBJ2-3; TRBD1 aligns across 9 bases. The CDR3 is made up of 16 amino acids. V lost 6 bases to trimming and J lost 3 bases; unmatched junction nucleotides: 10. CDR1 and CDR2 from the germline V gene are LNHDA and SQIVND (reference sequence). DNA of the CDR3: TGTGCCAGTAGCCTGGGGTCGGACAGGGGAACAGATACGCAGTATTTT. This gives the protein CASSLGSDRGTDTQYF.

The chain links TRBV14 to TRBJ2-1; no reliable D call. Germline CDR1 and CDR2: SGHDN and FVKESK. The CDR3 has 13 amino acids. Trimming took 0 bases from V and 6 from J, leaving 6 bases between them. Here the CDR3 DNA reads TGTGCCAGCAGCCAAGACTTGTTCAATGAGCAGTTCTTC. This codes for CASSQDLFNEQFF.

V gene TRBV7-9 combines with J gene TRBJ1-1; the D is unclear. V was trimmed by 3 bases and J by 1 base, leaving 9 bases between them. The CDR3 covers 14 residues. CDR1 and CDR2 from the germline V gene are SEHNR and FQNEAQ (reference sequence). The CDR3 loop reads CASSFFGSNTEAFF. The CDR3 nucleotides read TGTGCCAGCAGCTTTTTCGGGTCGAACACTGAAGCTTTCTTT.

This chain uses TRBV9 with TRBJ2-7; D gene ambiguous. The V gene's germline CDR1 is SGDLS and CDR2 YYNGEE. V gave up 2 bases and J gave up 2 bases, with 11 bases separating them. This CDR3 contains 14 residues. The CDR3 DNA follows: TGTGCCAGCAGCGTGGGGAAGATGACCTACGAGCAGTACTTC. Amino acid sequence: CASSVGKMTYEQYF.

The sample holds a few counts of this clone. The CDR3 DNA reads as TGTGCCAGCAGCTTAGCCACAGCATGGCCCGAAGCTTTCTTT. Amino acid sequence: CASSLATAWPEAFF. The V and J genes are TRBV7-2 and TRBJ1-1; D gene uncertain. The germline V gene has CDR1 SGHTA and CDR2 FQGNSA. The germline V and J ends were trimmed by 0 bases and 8 bases, with 13 bases remaining between them. There are 14 residues in the CDR3.

This clone was seen only once. The chain uses TRBV15 and TRBJ2-2; 7 bases line up with TRBD2. The CDR3 runs to 16 residues. CDR1 is LNHNV and CDR2 is YYDKDF in the germline V gene (reference sequence). Unmatched junction bases numbered 4, after V lost 0 bases and J lost 3 bases. The CDR3 nucleotides read TGTGCCACCAGCAGAGATCGGGAGGCATACACCGGGGAGCTGTTTTTT. Its protein is CATSRDREAYTGELFF.

The gene calls are TRBV28 and TRBJ1-3; no definite D call. Trimming took 3 bases from V and 0 from J, leaving 3 bases between them. This CDR3 spans 13 amino acids. CDR1 MDHEN and CDR2 SYDVKM come from the germline V gene. The CDR3 loop reads CASSFSSGNTIYF. For the CDR3, the DNA is TGTGCCAGCAGTTTTTCCTCTGGAAACACCATATATTTT.

The chain combines TRBV6-6 with TRBJ2-2; possible D gene TRBD2, 5 bases. Germline values: CDR1 MNHNY, CDR2 SVGAGI (reference sequence). CDR3 length equals 14 residues. The V end lost 6 bases, the J end lost 4 bases, and 12 bases lay between the germline ends. This CDR3 is CASRPRGSTGELFF. Here the CDR3 DNA reads TGTGCCAGCAGACCACGGGGTAGCACCGGGGAGCTGTTTTTT.

This chain connects TRBV7-3 to TRBJ2-1; TRBD2 aligns across 7 bases. CDR3 length equals 14 residues. Trimming took 5 bases from V and 6 from J; bases not matched to a gene: 7. The germline CDR1 and CDR2 sequences are SGHTA and FQGTGA. The CDR3, as DNA: TGTGCCAGCAGCCCTACGACTAGCAGCAATGAGCAGTTCTTC. Its translation is CASSPTTSSNEQFF.